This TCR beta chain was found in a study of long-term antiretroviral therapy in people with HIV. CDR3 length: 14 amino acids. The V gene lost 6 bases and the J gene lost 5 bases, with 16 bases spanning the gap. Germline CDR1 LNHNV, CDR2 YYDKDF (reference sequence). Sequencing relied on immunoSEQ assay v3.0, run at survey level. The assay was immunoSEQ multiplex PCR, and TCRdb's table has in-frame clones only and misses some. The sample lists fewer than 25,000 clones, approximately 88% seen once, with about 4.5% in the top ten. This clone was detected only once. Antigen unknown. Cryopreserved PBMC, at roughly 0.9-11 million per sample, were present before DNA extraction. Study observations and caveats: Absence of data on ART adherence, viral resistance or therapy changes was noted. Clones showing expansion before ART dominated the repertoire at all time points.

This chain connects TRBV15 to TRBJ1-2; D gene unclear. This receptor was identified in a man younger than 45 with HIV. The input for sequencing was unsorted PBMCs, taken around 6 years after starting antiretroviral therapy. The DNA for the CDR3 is TGTGCCACCAGGAATGGAGAGGGAAGGTATGGCTACACCTTC. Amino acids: CATRNGEGRYGYTF.